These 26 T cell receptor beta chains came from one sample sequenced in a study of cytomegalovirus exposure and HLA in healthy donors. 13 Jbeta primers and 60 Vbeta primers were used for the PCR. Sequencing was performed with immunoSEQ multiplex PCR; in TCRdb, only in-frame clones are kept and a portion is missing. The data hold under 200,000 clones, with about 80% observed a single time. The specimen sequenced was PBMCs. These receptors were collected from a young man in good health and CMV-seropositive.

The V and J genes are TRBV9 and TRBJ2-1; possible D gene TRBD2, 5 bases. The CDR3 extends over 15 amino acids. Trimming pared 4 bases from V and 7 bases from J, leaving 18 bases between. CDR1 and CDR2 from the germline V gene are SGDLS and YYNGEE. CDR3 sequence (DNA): TGTGCCAGCAGCCCATCCTCCCCGGGGTTTAATGAGCAGTTCTTC. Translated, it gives CASSPSSPGFNEQFF.

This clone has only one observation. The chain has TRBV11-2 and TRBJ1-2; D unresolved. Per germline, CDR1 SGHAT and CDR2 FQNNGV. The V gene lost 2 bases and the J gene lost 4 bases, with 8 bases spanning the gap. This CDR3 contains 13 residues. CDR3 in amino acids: CASSLTGPYGYTF. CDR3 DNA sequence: TGTGCCAGCAGCTTAACTGGGCCCTATGGCTACACCTTC.

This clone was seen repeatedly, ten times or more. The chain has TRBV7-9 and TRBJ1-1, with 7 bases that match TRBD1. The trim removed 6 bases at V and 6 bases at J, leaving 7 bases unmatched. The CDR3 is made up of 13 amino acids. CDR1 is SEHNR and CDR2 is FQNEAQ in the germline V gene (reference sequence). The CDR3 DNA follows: TGTGCCAGCAGTAGGGACAGCGGTGCTGAAGCTTTCTTT. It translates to CASSRDSGAEAFF.

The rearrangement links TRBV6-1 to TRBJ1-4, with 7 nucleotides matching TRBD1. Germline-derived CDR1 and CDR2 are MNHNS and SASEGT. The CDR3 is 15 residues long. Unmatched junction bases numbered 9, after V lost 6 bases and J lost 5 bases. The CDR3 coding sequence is TGTGCCAGCAGCCCCCCGGGGGACAGCAATGAAAAACTGTTTTTT. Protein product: CASSPPGDSNEKLFF.

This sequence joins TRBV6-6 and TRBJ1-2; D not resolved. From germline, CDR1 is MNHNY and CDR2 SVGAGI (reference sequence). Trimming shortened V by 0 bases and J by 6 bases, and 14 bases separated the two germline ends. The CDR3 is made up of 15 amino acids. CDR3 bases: TGTGCCAGCAGTTACTCGGCAAAAGCGCGGGATGGCTACACCTTC. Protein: CASSYSAKARDGYTF.

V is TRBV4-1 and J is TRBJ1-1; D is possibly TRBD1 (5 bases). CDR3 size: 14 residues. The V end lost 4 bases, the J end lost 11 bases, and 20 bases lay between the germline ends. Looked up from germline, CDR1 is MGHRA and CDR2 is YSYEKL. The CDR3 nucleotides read TGCGCCAGCAGCCCCACCCGTGGGGCCATGGGGGCTTTCTTT. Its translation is CASSPTRGAMGAFF.

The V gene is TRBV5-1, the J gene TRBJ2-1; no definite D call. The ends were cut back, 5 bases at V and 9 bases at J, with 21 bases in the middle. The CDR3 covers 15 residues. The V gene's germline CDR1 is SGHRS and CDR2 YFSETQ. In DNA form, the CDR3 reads TGCGCCAGCAGTAGGCCCGACCAGTGGGCCGGTGAGCAGTTCTTC. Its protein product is CASSRPDQWAGEQFF.

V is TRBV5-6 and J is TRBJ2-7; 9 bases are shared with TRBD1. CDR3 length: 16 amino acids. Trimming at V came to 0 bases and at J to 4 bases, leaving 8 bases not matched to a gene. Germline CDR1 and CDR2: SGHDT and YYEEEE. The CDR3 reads CASSLAFGQGSYEQYF. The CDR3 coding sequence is TGTGCCAGCAGCTTGGCCTTCGGACAGGGGTCTTACGAGCAGTACTTC.

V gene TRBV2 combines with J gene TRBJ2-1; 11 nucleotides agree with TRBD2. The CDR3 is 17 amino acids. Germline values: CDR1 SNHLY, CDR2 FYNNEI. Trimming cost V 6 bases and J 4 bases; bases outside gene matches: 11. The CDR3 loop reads CASRAPSGRSVYNEQFF. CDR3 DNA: TGTGCCAGCAGAGCCCCTAGCGGGAGGTCCGTATACAATGAGCAGTTCTTC.

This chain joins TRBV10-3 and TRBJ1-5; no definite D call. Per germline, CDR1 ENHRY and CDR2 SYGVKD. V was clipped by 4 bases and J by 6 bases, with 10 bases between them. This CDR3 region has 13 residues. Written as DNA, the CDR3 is TGTGCCATCAGTGGTGAAGGAGGTCAGCCCCAGCATTTT. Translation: CAISGEGGQPQHF.

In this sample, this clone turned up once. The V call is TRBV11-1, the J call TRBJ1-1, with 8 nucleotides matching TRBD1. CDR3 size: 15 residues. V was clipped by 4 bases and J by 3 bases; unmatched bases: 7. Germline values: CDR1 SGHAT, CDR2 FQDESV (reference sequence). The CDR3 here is CASSSDRTGHTEAFF. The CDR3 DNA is TGTGCCAGCAGCTCAGATAGGACAGGGCACACTGAAGCTTTCTTT.

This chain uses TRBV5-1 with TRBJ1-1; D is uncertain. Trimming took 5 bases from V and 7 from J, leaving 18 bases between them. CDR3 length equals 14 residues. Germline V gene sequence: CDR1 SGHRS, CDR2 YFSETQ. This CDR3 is CASRPVPGNDEAFF. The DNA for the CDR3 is TGCGCCAGCAGACCAGTTCCCGGGAACGATGAAGCTTTCTTT.

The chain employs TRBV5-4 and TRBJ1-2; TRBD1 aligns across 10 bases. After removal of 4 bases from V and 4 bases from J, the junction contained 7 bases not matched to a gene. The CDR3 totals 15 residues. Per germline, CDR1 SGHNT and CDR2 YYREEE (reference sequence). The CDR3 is CASSKTGGAAYGYTF. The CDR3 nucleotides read TGTGCCAGCAGCAAGACAGGGGGCGCGGCCTATGGCTACACCTTC.

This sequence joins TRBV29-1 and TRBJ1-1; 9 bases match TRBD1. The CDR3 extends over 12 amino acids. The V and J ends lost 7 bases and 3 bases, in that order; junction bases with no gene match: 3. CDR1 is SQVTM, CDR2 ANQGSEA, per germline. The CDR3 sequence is CSARDRDTEAFF. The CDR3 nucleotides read TGCAGCGCCCGGGACAGGGACACTGAAGCTTTCTTT.

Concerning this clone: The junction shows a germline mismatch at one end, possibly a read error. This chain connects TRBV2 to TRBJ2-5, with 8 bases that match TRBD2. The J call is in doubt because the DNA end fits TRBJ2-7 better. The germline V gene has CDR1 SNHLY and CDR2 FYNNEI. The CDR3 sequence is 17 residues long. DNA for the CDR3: TGTGCCAACAGTGAAGGTCTACTAGCGGCTAGCTCCTACGAGCAGTACTTC. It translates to CANSEGLLAASSYEQYF.

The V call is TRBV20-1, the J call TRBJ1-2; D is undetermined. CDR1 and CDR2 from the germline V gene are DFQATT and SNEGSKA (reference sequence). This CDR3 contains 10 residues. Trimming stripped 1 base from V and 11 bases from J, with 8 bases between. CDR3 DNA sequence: TGCAGTGCTAGAGCCGTTTCTTACACCTTC. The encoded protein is CSARAVSYTF.

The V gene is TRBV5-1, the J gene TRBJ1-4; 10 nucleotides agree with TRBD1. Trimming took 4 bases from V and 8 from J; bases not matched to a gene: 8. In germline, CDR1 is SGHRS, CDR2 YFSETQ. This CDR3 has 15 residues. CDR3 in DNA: TGCGCCAGCAGCGATCGGACAGGGGGTAACGAAAAACTGTTTTTT. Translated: CASSDRTGGNEKLFF.

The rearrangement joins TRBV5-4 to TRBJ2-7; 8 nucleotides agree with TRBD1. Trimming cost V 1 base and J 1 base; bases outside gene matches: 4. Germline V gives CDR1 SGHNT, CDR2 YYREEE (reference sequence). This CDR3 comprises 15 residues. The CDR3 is CASSLRQGISYEQYF. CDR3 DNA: TGTGCCAGCAGCTTGAGACAGGGGATATCCTACGAGCAGTACTTC.

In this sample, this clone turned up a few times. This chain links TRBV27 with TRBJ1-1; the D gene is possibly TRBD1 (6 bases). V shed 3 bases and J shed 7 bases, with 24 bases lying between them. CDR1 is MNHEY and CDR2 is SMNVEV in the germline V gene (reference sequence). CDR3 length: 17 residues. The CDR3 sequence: CASSFLGQGPRNFEAFF. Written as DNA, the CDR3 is TGTGCCAGCAGTTTTTTGGGGCAGGGGCCCCGGAATTTTGAAGCTTTCTTT.

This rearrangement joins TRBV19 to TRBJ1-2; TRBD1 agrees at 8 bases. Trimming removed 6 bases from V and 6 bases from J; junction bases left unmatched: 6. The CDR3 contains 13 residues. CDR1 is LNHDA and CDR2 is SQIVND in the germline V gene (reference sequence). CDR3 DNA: TGTGCCAGTAGCACCACAGGGGGTCATGGCTACACCTTC. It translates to CASSTTGGHGYTF.

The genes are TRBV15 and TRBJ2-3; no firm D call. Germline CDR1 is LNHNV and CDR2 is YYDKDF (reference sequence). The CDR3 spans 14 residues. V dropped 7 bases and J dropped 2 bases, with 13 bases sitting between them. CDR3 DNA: TGTGCCACCAAGATAGACTCTACCACAGATACGCAGTATTTT. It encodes CATKIDSTTDTQYF. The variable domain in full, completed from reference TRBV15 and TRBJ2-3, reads DAMVIQNPRYQVTQFGKPVTLSCSQTLNHNVMYWYQQKSSQAPKLLFHYYDKDFNNEADTPDNFQSRRPNTSFCFLDIRSPGLGDTAMYLCATKIDSTTDTQYFGPGTRLTVL.

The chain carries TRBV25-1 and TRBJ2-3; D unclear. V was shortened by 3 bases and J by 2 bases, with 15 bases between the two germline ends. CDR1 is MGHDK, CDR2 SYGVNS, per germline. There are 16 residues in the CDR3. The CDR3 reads CASSEAALNPTDTQYF. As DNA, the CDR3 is TGTGCCAGCAGTGAGGCCGCTCTTAACCCCACAGATACGCAGTATTTT. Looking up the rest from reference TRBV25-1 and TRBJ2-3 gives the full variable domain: EADIYQTPRYLVIGTGKKITLECSQTMGHDKMYWYQQDPGMELHLIHYSYGVNSTEKGDLSSESTVSRIRTEHFPLTLESARPSHTSQYLCASSEAALNPTDTQYFGPGTRLTVL.

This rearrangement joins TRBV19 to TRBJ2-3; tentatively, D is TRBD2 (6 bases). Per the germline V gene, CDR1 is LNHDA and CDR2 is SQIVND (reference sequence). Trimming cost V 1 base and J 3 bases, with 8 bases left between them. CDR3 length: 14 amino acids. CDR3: CASSIAAGTDTQYF. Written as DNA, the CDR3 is TGTGCCAGTAGTATAGCGGCGGGGACAGATACGCAGTATTTT.

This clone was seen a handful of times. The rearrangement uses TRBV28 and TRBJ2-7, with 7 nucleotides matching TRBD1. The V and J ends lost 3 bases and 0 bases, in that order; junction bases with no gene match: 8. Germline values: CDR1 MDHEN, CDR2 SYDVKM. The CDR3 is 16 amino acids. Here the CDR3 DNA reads TGTGCCAGCAGTTTGGGGCAGGGGGACACCTCCTACGAGCAGTACTTC. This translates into CASSLGQGDTSYEQYF.

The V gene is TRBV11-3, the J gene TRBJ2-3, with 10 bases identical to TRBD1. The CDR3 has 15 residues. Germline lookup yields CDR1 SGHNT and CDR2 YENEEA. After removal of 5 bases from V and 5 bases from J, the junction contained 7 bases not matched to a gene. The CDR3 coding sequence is TGTGCCAGCAGCCCTAGACAGGGGGCGGGAGATACGCAGTATTTT. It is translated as CASSPRQGAGDTQYF.

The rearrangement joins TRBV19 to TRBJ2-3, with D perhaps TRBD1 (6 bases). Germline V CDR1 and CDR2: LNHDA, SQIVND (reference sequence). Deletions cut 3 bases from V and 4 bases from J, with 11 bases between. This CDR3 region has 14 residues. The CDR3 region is CASSISQGADTQYF. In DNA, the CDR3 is TGTGCCAGTAGTATCTCACAGGGAGCAGATACGCAGTATTTT.